Listed here are 9 T cell receptor beta chains from one sample, sequenced in a study of long-term antiretroviral therapy in people with HIV. A v3.0 immunoSEQ assay was performed at survey level. The method was immunoSEQ multiplex PCR; TCRdb's version includes in-frame clones alone and lacks a portion of them. Of about 20,000 clones listed, around 84% are singletons. The material was unsorted PBMCs, obtained 1.9 years after starting antiretroviral therapy. These TCRs come from a woman aged 50 to 60 with HIV.

There are a few counts of this clone. The chain joins TRBV30 to TRBJ2-3; D unresolved. Per the germline V gene, CDR1 is GTSNPN and CDR2 is SVGIG (reference sequence). Trimming pared 7 bases from V and 1 base from J, leaving 12 bases between. The CDR3 is made up of 13 amino acids. CDR3 residues: CASSVSGTDTQYF. CDR3 DNA: TGTGCCTCCAGTGTTTCTGGCACAGATACGCAGTATTTT.

The chain uses TRBV7-9 and TRBJ2-7; D gene ambiguous. Trimming left V 0 bases short and J 2 bases short, with 2 bases between. The CDR3 has 12 residues. Germline V gene data show CDR1 as SEHNR and CDR2 as FQNEAQ (reference sequence). The CDR3, as DNA: TGTGCCAGCAGCTTAGCTACCTACGAGCAGTACTTC. Translated, it gives CASSLATYEQYF.

This rearrangement joins TRBV5-4 to TRBJ1-6; unclear D gene. Trimming shortened V by 4 bases and J by 4 bases, and 9 bases separated the two germline ends. The CDR3 is made up of 14 amino acids. Germline assignment: CDR1 SGHNT and CDR2 YYREEE (reference sequence). Here the CDR3 reads CASSREVYNSPLHF. CDR3 coding DNA: TGTGCCAGCAGCCGGGAGGTTTATAATTCACCCCTCCACTTT.

The V gene is TRBV4-1, the J gene TRBJ2-7; D not certain. The CDR3 covers 16 residues. Germline V gene data show CDR1 as MGHRA and CDR2 as YSYEKL. V lost 4 bases and J lost 5, with 21 bases in between. DNA of the CDR3: TGCGCCAGCAGCCTCTACGATACCGCCGGACGTCACGAGCAGTACTTC. It codes for CASSLYDTAGRHEQYF.

V usage is TRBV4-3 and J usage is TRBJ2-1; 7 bases are shared with TRBD2. There are 17 residues in the CDR3. Germline-derived CDR1 and CDR2 are LGHNA and YSLEER. With V trimmed by 0 bases and J by 1 base, 6 bases remained unmatched. The CDR3 sequence: CASSQDRAGLSYNEQFF. CDR3 bases: TGCGCCAGCAGCCAAGACCGTGCGGGACTATCCTACAATGAGCAGTTCTTC.

The J gene is TRBJ2-3, the V gene TRBV5-6; TRBD2 aligns across 10 bases. J lost 4 bases, V lost 4 bases, and 12 bases had no gene match. The germline CDR1 and CDR2 sequences are SGHDT and YYEEEE. The CDR3 sequence is 17 residues long. The CDR3 is CASSPTAWGTSADTQYF. The CDR3 nucleotides read TGTGCCAGCAGCCCCACCGCGTGGGGGACTAGCGCAGATACGCAGTATTTT.

The rearrangement uses TRBV7-7 and TRBJ2-3, with D perhaps matching TRBD1 (6 bases). Trimming took off 2 bases at V and 3 bases at J, with 12 bases between the two ends. Looked up from germline, CDR1 is SSHAT and CDR2 is FNYEAQ (reference sequence). The CDR3 totals 15 residues. The CDR3 spells CASSLSQGNTDTQYF. The CDR3 nucleotides are TGTGCCAGCAGCTTAAGCCAGGGGAATACAGATACGCAGTATTTT.

The chain uses TRBV4-3 and TRBJ1-4; 9 nucleotides match TRBD1. Germline V gene sequence: CDR1 LGHNA, CDR2 YSLEER. V shed 1 base and J 4 bases; nucleotides not matched to a gene: 4. The CDR3 covers 16 residues. CDR3 DNA: TGCGCCAGCAGCCAAGGAACGGGACAGGGTAATGAAAAACTGTTTTTT. Amino acids: CASSQGTGQGNEKLFF.

With respect to this clone: This same CDR3 is encoded by further DNA sequences in the sample. This rearrangement joins TRBV9 to TRBJ1-5, with TRBD1 identical over 7 bases. Losses at the gene ends were 3 bases for V and 4 bases for J; bases not matched to a gene: 4. CDR3 size: 14 residues. Germline V CDR1 and CDR2: SGDLS, YYNGEE. The CDR3 loop is CASSAGTVNQPQHF. CDR3 bases: TGTGCCAGCAGCGCGGGGACAGTTAATCAGCCCCAGCATTTT.